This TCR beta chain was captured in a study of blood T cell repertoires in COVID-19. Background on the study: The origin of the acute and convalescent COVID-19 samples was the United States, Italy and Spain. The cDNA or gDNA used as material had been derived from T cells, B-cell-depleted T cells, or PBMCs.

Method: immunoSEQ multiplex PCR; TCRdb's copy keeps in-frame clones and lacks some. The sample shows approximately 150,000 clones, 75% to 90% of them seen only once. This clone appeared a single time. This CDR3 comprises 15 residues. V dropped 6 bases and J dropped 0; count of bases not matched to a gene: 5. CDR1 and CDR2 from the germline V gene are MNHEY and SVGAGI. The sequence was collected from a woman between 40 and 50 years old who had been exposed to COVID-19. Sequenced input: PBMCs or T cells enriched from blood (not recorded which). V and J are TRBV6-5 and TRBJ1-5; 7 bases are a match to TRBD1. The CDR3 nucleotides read TGTGCCAGCAGCGAGACAGGGTCTAGCAATCAGCCCCAGCATTTT. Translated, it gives CASSETGSSNQPQHF.